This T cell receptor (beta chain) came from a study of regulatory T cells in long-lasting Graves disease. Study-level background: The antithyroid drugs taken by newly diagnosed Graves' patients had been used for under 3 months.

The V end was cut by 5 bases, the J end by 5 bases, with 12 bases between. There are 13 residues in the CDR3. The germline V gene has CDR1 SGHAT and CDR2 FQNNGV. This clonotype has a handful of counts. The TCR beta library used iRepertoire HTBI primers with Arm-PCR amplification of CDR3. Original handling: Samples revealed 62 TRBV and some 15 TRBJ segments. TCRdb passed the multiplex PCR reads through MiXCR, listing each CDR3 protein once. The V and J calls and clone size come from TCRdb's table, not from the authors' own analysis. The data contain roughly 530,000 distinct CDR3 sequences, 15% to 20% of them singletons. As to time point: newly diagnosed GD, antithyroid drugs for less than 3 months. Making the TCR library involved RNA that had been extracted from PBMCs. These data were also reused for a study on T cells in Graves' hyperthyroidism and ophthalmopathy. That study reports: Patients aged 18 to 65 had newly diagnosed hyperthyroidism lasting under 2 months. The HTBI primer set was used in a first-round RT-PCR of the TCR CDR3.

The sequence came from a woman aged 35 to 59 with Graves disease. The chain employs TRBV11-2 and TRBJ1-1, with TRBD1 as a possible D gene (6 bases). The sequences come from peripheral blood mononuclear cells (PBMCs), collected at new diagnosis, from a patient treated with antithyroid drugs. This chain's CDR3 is CASSPEGETEAFF. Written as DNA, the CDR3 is TGTGCCAGCAGCCCCGAGGGGGAAACTGAAGCTTTCTTT. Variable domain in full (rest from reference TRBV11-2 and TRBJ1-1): EAGVAQSPRYKIIEKRQSVAFWCNPISGHATLYWYQQILGQGPKLLIQFQNNGVVDDSQLPKDRFSAERLKGVDSTLKIQPAKLEDSAVYLCASSPEGETEAFFGQGTRLTVV.